The 18 T cell receptor beta chains below were found in one sample sequenced in a study of blood T cell repertoires in COVID-19. The repertoire was sequenced with immunoSEQ multiplex PCR; TCRdb's copy has only in-frame clones and lacks some. The sample contains around 310,000 clones, nearly 90% of which appear only once. Sequences were obtained from peripheral blood. These receptors were taken from a woman aged 35 to 49 with COVID-19, enrolled during active disease.

The V and J genes are TRBV7-8 and TRBJ1-4; D is unclear. The V end lost 3 bases, the J end lost 8 bases, and 10 bases lay between the germline ends. This CDR3 has 13 amino acids. The germline CDR1 and CDR2 sequences are SGHVS and FQNEAQ. As DNA, the CDR3 is TGTGCCAGCAGCTTCTCCGGGATAGAAAAACTGTTTTTT. It translates to CASSFSGIEKLFF.

J is TRBJ2-7 and V is TRBV24-1, with 9 bases fitting TRBD1. CDR3 size: 13 residues. Losses at the gene ends were 12 bases for V and 1 base for J; bases not matched to a gene: 6. Germline CDR1 reads KGHDR; CDR2 reads SFDVKD. The CDR3 spells CASSGTGSYEQYF. The CDR3 nucleotides are TGTGCCTCATCCGGGACAGGGTCCTACGAGCAGTACTTC.

A few counts support this clone. The V gene is TRBV6-2 or TRBV6-3, the J gene TRBJ1-1; 9 bases agree with TRBD1. The CDR3 is made up of 17 amino acids. The V gene's germline CDR1 is MNHEY and CDR2 SVGEGT. Trimming removed 5 bases from V and 0 bases from J; junction bases left unmatched: 10. The CDR3 sequence is CASSLGTGRDMNTEAFF. The CDR3 nucleotides read TGTGCCAGCAGTCTCGGGACAGGGAGGGACATGAACACTGAAGCTTTCTTT.

The chain links TRBV11-1 to TRBJ2-1; 8 bases fit TRBD2. CDR1 and CDR2 from the germline V gene are SGHAT and FQDESV (reference sequence). V was clipped by 0 bases and J by 7 bases; unmatched bases: 11. The CDR3 is 17 residues long. CDR3 sequence (DNA): TGTGCCAGCAGCTTAGCGCGAGCGGGAGACCCTCGGAATGAGCAGTTCTTC. Its protein product is CASSLARAGDPRNEQFF.

The chain joins TRBV25-1 to TRBJ2-5; 8 nucleotides agree with TRBD2. CDR3 length equals 16 residues. Germline-derived CDR1 and CDR2 are MGHDK and SYGVNS. The V gene end was trimmed by 6 bases and the J gene end by 2 bases; junction bases not matched to a gene: 11. The DNA of the CDR3 is TGTGCCAGCAGCCCCCTTCGGGGGGGGGAACAAGAGACCCAGTACTTC. The encoded protein is CASSPLRGGEQETQYF.

The chain has TRBV7-2 and TRBJ2-7, with D perhaps matching TRBD1 (6 bases). The V gene's germline CDR1 is SGHTA and CDR2 FQGNSA. V shed 0 bases and J shed 2 bases, with 14 bases lying between them. The CDR3 has 16 residues. For the CDR3, the DNA is TGTGCCAGCAGCTTAGCCTCAGGGGTCCAACCCTACGAGCAGTACTTC. Translation gives CASSLASGVQPYEQYF.

The rearrangement links TRBV5-4 to TRBJ2-3, with 9 bases lining up with TRBD2. Germline trimming cut 4 bases from V and 1 base from J; bases unmatched to any gene: 7. CDR1 is SGHNT, CDR2 YYREEE, per germline (reference sequence). The CDR3 is made up of 16 amino acids. CDR3 sequence reads: CASSLPIAGGTDTQYF. In DNA form, the CDR3 reads TGTGCCAGCAGCCTACCTATAGCGGGGGGCACAGATACGCAGTATTTT.

CDR3 sequence: CASSELAGGLFEFF. For the CDR3, the DNA is TGTGCCAGCAGTGAACTAGCGGGAGGGCTCTTCGAGTTCTTC. The chain recombines TRBV2 with TRBJ2-1, with 12 nucleotides matching TRBD2. Trimming removed 2 bases from V and 14 bases from J; junction bases left unmatched: 7. The length of the CDR3 is 14 residues. Germline V gene lookup returns CDR1 SNHLY and CDR2 FYNNEI.

About this clone itself: The sample holds other DNA sequences that translate to the same CDR3. The rearrangement uses TRBV6-4 and TRBJ2-2; D uncertain. Between the trimmed V and J ends, which lost 5 bases and 1 base, there was a span of 8 bases. The CDR3 covers 14 residues. Germline-derived CDR1 and CDR2 are MRHNA and SNTAGT. In nucleotides, the CDR3 is TGTGCCAGCAGTCTGGGCCTGAACACCGGGGAGCTGTTTTTT. Its translation: CASSLGLNTGELFF.

The chain couples TRBV28 to TRBJ2-3; tentative D call: TRBD2 (6 bases). Germline-derived CDR1 and CDR2 are MDHEN and SYDVKM. Trimming left V 6 bases short and J 0 bases short, with 19 bases between. The CDR3 contains 17 residues. CDR3 loop: CASSTVLKGRSTDTQYF. The CDR3 region has the DNA TGTGCCAGCAGCACCGTGCTGAAGGGGAGGAGCACAGATACGCAGTATTTT.

The chain joins TRBV7-2 to TRBJ2-7, with 10 bases matching TRBD2. Germline-derived CDR1 and CDR2 are SGHTA and FQGNSA. V was pared by 5 bases and J by 0 bases, with 7 bases of the junction left unmatched. CDR3 length: 16 residues. DNA of the CDR3: TGTGCCAGCAGCACTCAAGCGGGAGGGAGCTCCTACGAGCAGTACTTC. Its translation: CASSTQAGGSSYEQYF.

The gene calls are TRBV3-1 (or the pseudogene TRBV3-2) and TRBJ2-3; tentatively, D is TRBD2 (6 bases). The CDR3 is made up of 15 amino acids. Per germline, CDR1 LGHDT and CDR2 YNNKEL (reference sequence). Trimming pared 1 base from V and 2 bases from J, leaving 10 bases between. CDR3 nucleotides: TGTGCCAGCAGCCAAGGGGGCGGGGTCACAGATACGCAGTATTTT. It encodes CASSQGGGVTDTQYF.

The chain couples TRBV9 to TRBJ1-6, with 11 bases that match TRBD1. CDR1 is SGDLS, CDR2 YYNGEE, per germline. The V gene end was trimmed by 0 bases and the J gene end by 7 bases; junction bases not matched to a gene: 6. The CDR3 is made up of 17 amino acids. The CDR3 loop reads CASSVAGTGGWNSPLHF. The CDR3 DNA sequence: TGTGCCAGCAGCGTAGCCGGGACAGGGGGTTGGAATTCACCCCTCCACTTT.

V gene TRBV19 combines with J gene TRBJ2-7, with 7 bases identical to TRBD1. Losses at the gene ends were 0 bases for V and 2 bases for J; bases not matched to a gene: 10. The length of the CDR3 is 17 residues. Germline V lookup: CDR1 LNHDA, CDR2 SQIVND (reference sequence). This CDR3 reads CASSIDRGTAQPYEQYF. DNA for the CDR3: TGTGCCAGTAGTATAGATCGTGGGACAGCGCAACCCTACGAGCAGTACTTC. The variable domain in full, with the rest retrieved from reference TRBV19 and TRBJ2-7, is DGGITQSPKYLFRKEGQNVTLSCEQNLNHDAMYWYRQDPGQGLRLIYYSQIVNDFQKGDIAEGYSVSREKKESFPLTVTSAQKNPTAFYLCASSIDRGTAQPYEQYFGPGTRLTVT.

CDR3 DNA: TGTGCCAGCAGCTTAGGTTACAGGGGAGAGCAGTACTTC. Translated: CASSLGYRGEQYF. The chain joins TRBV7-9 to TRBJ2-7; 7 nucleotides line up with TRBD1. The CDR3 totals 13 residues. The ends lost 1 base at V and 7 bases at J; junction bases unmatched: 4. In germline, CDR1 is SEHNR, CDR2 FQNEAQ (reference sequence).

This clone was found once. The chain uses TRBV7-2 and TRBJ1-6; no reliable D call. This CDR3 contains 13 residues. Per germline, CDR1 SGHTA and CDR2 FQGNSA. With 4 bases removed from V and 7 bases from J, the gap between germline ends came to 8 bases. Here the CDR3 reads CASSSERNSPLHF. Here the CDR3 DNA reads TGTGCCAGCAGCTCAGAGAGGAATTCACCCCTCCACTTT.

The sample holds one count of this clone. V is TRBV4-1 and J is TRBJ1-4; D is unresolved. CDR3 length: 14 residues. Trimming left V 2 bases short and J 7 bases short, with 11 bases between. Germline V gives CDR1 MGHRA, CDR2 YSYEKL. The DNA of the CDR3 is TGCGCCAGCAGCCAACCATCGCGGGGTGAAAAACTGTTTTTT. This translates into CASSQPSRGEKLFF.

The rearrangement joins TRBV28 to TRBJ2-3; 8 bases map to TRBD2. Germline values: CDR1 MDHEN, CDR2 SYDVKM. The CDR3 covers 15 residues. V was clipped by 6 bases and J by 1 base; unmatched bases: 6. CDR3 bases: TGTGCCAGCAGCACGTACGGGAGGGGCACAGATACGCAGTATTTT. Its translation is CASSTYGRGTDTQYF.